This section outlines one T cell receptor beta chain sequence together with its context. Its target is unknown. Trimming took 1 base from V and 8 from J; bases not matched to a gene: 8. This CDR3 is built from 15 residues. Germline V gene sequence: CDR1 LNHDA, CDR2 SQIVND (reference sequence). The data were obtained in a study of Tregs in tolerant kidney transplant recipients. Unstimulated Tregs (CD4+CD25+CD127-) and CD4+CD25- non-Tregs were sorted from PBMCs. Study-level points and caveats: Few patients were studied, so findings need validation in larger groups. Activated donor B cell expansion appeared to reveal the most relevant donor-specific TCRbeta repertoire.

Repertoires were generated with immunoSEQ multiplex PCR, while TCRdb's copy carries only in-frame clones and drops some. The data contain about 240,000 clones, about 86% of them seen just once; the ten biggest clones take up 0.55% to 0.65%. The clonotype originates from a human donor in good health. J is TRBJ2-3 and V is TRBV19, with 8 bases identical to TRBD2. Sequencing was performed on CD4+ T cells from blood. The DNA of the CDR3 is TGTGCCAGTAGTATAGCCCCCGGGGGGGAGATTACGCAGTATTTT. Its protein product is CASSIAPGGEITQYF.